These 25 T cell receptor beta chains were all obtained from the same sample, sequenced in a study of blood T cells in healthy people across ages. Primers used in a second PCR of roughly 7 to 12 cycles were a sample-barcoded 5' primer and a J-beta primer mix. TCRdb itself ran the 5' RACE reads through MiXCR, one entry per CDR3 protein. The sample contains approximately 790,000 distinct CDR3 sequences, less than 80% of which appear only once. Sequenced: blood. The receptors stem from a man aged 25-40 years in good health.

Only a few counts were recorded for this clonotype. This rearrangement joins TRBV4-3 to TRBJ2-7; D is uncertain. The CDR3 sequence is 16 residues long. Germline V gene data show CDR1 as LGHNA and CDR2 as YSLEER. Trimming shortened V by 0 bases and J by 3 bases, and 15 bases separated the two germline ends. DNA of the CDR3: TGCGCCAGCAGCCAAGACCCTTTCAACACCGGCTACGAGCAGTACTTC. Residues: CASSQDPFNTGYEQYF.

This clonotype occurred a few times. This sequence joins TRBV3-1 and TRBJ2-4, with 10 positions matching TRBD1. V trimming: 1 base; J trimming: 1 base; junction bases outside the gene matches: 16. Germline lookup yields CDR1 LGHDT and CDR2 YNNKEL (reference sequence). This CDR3 has 21 residues. CDR3 in DNA: TGTGCCAGCAGCCAAGGTGGCTTGACAGGGGGCCGAGCCCTGGCCAAAAACATTCAGTACTTC. The encoded protein is CASSQGGLTGGRALAKNIQYF.

This clonotype is a singleton in its sample. The V call is TRBV14, the J call TRBJ1-1; D gene unclear. The germline V and J ends were trimmed by 0 bases and 1 base, with 9 bases remaining between them. In germline, CDR1 is SGHDN, CDR2 FVKESK. This CDR3 is built from 15 residues. The CDR3 nucleotides are TGTGCCAGCAGCCAAGAAGGCGCAGGGAACACTGAAGCTTTCTTT. Its protein product is CASSQEGAGNTEAFF.

This clonotype has only one observation. The CDR3 DNA follows: TGTGCCAGCAGTTTAGCGCGGGGATTTAGGTTACTCACAGATACGCAGTATTTT. Protein: CASSLARGFRLLTDTQYF. The chain is built from TRBV12-3 or TRBV12-4 and TRBJ2-3, with a weak D call TRBD2 (6 bases). Trimming pared 0 bases from V and 2 bases from J, leaving 18 bases between. The CDR3 extends over 18 amino acids.

The chain uses TRBV18 and TRBJ2-1, with D unclear. Trimming took 6 bases from V and 4 from J, leaving 13 bases between them. The germline CDR1 and CDR2 sequences are KGHSH and LQKENI. This CDR3 comprises 14 residues. Here the CDR3 DNA reads TGTGCCAGCTCCAATTCGGACGAATACAATGAGCAGTTCTTC. This sequence encodes CASSNSDEYNEQFF.

The rearrangement links TRBV11-2 to TRBJ1-5, with 7 bases aligning to TRBD1. V lost 8 bases, J lost 7 bases, and 11 bases stayed unmatched. The CDR3 sequence is 14 residues long. Germline V gene sequence: CDR1 SGHAT, CDR2 FQNNGV. The DNA of the CDR3 is TGTGCCAGCGCCCCGGGGAGGGGGCACCAGCCCCAGCATTTT. The encoded protein is CASAPGRGHQPQHF.

This clonotype was seen a few times. The chain uses TRBV4-3 and TRBJ2-7, with a possible D match to TRBD2 (6 bases). Germline CDR1 and CDR2: LGHNA and YSLEER. The CDR3 extends over 14 amino acids. V dropped 0 bases and J dropped 5 bases, with 11 bases sitting between them. This CDR3 reads CASSQDGGNNEQYF. The DNA of the CDR3 is TGCGCCAGCAGCCAAGATGGGGGGAACAACGAGCAGTACTTC.

This chain links TRBV12-3 or TRBV12-4 with TRBJ2-3; perhaps TRBD1 as D (6 bases). The CDR3 extends over 13 amino acids. Trimming removed 7 bases from V and 4 bases from J, with 12 bases in between. The CDR3 here is CASTRGGADTQYF. The DNA of the CDR3 is TGTGCCAGCACCAGGGGTGGAGCAGATACGCAGTATTTT.

This chain links TRBV4-3 with TRBJ2-1; 11 bases map to TRBD1. Germline CDR1 reads LGHNA; CDR2 reads YSLEER. The CDR3 covers 13 residues. V was clipped by 5 bases and J by 10 bases; unmatched bases: 4. CDR3 nucleotide sequence: TGCGCCAGCAGCGGACAGGGGGCGAGGGAGCAGTTCTTC. Translation gives CASSGQGAREQFF.

The chain recombines TRBV6-5 with TRBJ1-1; D uncertain. V shed 2 bases and J shed 4 bases, with 11 bases lying between them. CDR3 length: 14 residues. Germline CDR1 reads MNHEY; CDR2 reads SVGAGI. CDR3 protein: CASSYRVDGTEAFF. The CDR3 DNA follows: TGTGCCAGCAGTTACAGGGTAGACGGCACTGAAGCTTTCTTT.

This chain connects TRBV7-3 to TRBJ2-1; TRBD2 agrees at 13 bases. The J segment lost 6 bases and the V segment lost 4 bases, leaving 9 bases of the junction unmatched. This CDR3 spans 17 amino acids. The V gene's germline CDR1 is SGHTA and CDR2 FQGTGA. The DNA for the CDR3 is TGTGCCAGCAGCTCCCAACCAACTAGCGGGGGGGCCAATGAGCAGTTCTTC. The encoded protein is CASSSQPTSGGANEQFF.

This clonotype was detected a few times. V is TRBV27 and J is TRBJ2-7; D perhaps matches TRBD2 (5 bases). The CDR3 runs to 14 residues. CDR1 is MNHEY, CDR2 SMNVEV, per germline (reference sequence). Trimming took 6 bases from V and 0 from J, leaving 12 bases between them. Here the CDR3 reads CASRPRTFSYEQYF. The CDR3 nucleotides read TGTGCCAGCAGACCTCGGACTTTCTCCTACGAGCAGTACTTC.

This clonotype has just a few counts. J is TRBJ2-1 and V is TRBV5-1, with a possible D match to TRBD2 (6 bases). The V gene's germline CDR1 is SGHRS and CDR2 YFSETQ. Trimming took off 2 bases at V and 7 bases at J, with 7 bases between the two ends. The CDR3 sequence is 12 residues long. CDR3 region: CASSFLANEQFF. The CDR3 nucleotides are TGCGCCAGCAGCTTTCTAGCGAATGAGCAGTTCTTC.

The CDR3 sequence: CASSVDEGAGDTQYF. The DNA of the CDR3 is TGTGCCAGCAGCGTAGATGAGGGGGCGGGGGATACGCAGTATTTT. The chain couples TRBV9 to TRBJ2-3; possible D gene TRBD1, 7 bases. CDR3 length: 15 residues. The V gene's germline CDR1 is SGDLS and CDR2 YYNGEE. V lost 0 bases to trimming and J lost 6 bases, with 14 bases between them.

A remark on this clonotype: A much larger clone differs from this one at a single base, so this may be a read error. This chain connects TRBV27 to TRBJ2-5; 7 nucleotides agree with TRBD2. In germline, CDR1 is MNHEY, CDR2 SMNVEV (reference sequence). The CDR3 extends over 16 amino acids. V lost 5 bases, J lost 11 bases, and 20 bases stayed unmatched. CDR3 in amino acids: CASSVRGGGAYNEQYF. The CDR3 DNA sequence: TGTGCCAGCAGTGTCCGCGGGGGAGGAGCATACAATGAGCAGTACTTC.

The V call is TRBV18, the J call TRBJ1-4; D is perhaps TRBD1 (5 bases). The ends were cut back, 3 bases at V and 0 bases at J, with 14 bases in the middle. This CDR3 spans 17 amino acids. Germline V gene data show CDR1 as KGHSH and CDR2 as LQKENI. The CDR3 DNA is TGTGCCAGCTCACCTCAGGACATTCAGGCAACTAATGAAAAACTGTTTTTT. Its translation: CASSPQDIQATNEKLFF.

The V call is TRBV20-1, the J call TRBJ2-5; TRBD1 agrees at 7 bases. The CDR3 extends over 15 amino acids. In germline, CDR1 is DFQATT, CDR2 SNEGSKA (reference sequence). Unmatched junction bases numbered 8, after V lost 3 bases and J lost 1 base. CDR3 loop: CSASPPTGIQETQYF. CDR3 coding DNA: TGCAGTGCTAGTCCCCCGACAGGGATCCAAGAGACCCAGTACTTC.

The chain carries TRBV7-6 and TRBJ2-1; D ambiguous. V was trimmed by 2 bases and J by 6 bases, leaving 8 bases between them. The CDR3 length is 13 residues. Germline V CDR1 and CDR2: SGHVS, FNYEAQ. CDR3 amino acids: CASSLNSGNEQFF. CDR3 sequence (DNA): TGTGCCAGCAGCTTAAACTCCGGCAATGAGCAGTTCTTC.

The V and J genes are TRBV27 and TRBJ2-5, with D tentatively TRBD2 (5 bases). The J call may be in error: the DNA end matches TRBJ2-7 better. The V gene's germline CDR1 is MNHEY and CDR2 SMNVEV (reference sequence). The CDR3 spans 14 residues. CDR3 sequence: CASSPGLPRDEQYF. Here the CDR3 DNA reads TGTGCCAGCAGCCCAGGACTGCCCCGGGACGAGCAGTACTTC.

The chain recombines TRBV28 with TRBJ2-3, with TRBD1 as a possible D gene (5 bases). Germline-derived CDR1 and CDR2 are MDHEN and SYDVKM. V dropped 2 bases and J dropped 3 bases, with 12 bases sitting between them. This CDR3 is built from 15 residues. CDR3 protein: CASSLRQIFTDTQYF. The CDR3 DNA follows: TGTGCCAGCAGTTTAAGACAGATTTTTACAGATACGCAGTATTTT.

The chain has TRBV28 and TRBJ2-7; D might be TRBD2 (6 bases). The CDR3 extends over 14 amino acids. The V gene's germline CDR1 is MDHEN and CDR2 SYDVKM. V was shortened by 7 bases and J by 5 bases, with 18 bases between the two germline ends. As DNA, the CDR3 is TGTGCCAGCACAAGCCGGGGGTGGCCCCACGAGCAGTACTTC. This sequence encodes CASTSRGWPHEQYF.

The chain joins TRBV4-3 to TRBJ2-7, with no clear D. This CDR3 spans 14 amino acids. Germline V gene sequence: CDR1 LGHNA, CDR2 YSLEER. Trimming pared 0 bases from V and 0 bases from J, leaving 6 bases between. CDR3 nucleotides: TGCGCCAGCAGCCAAGAGCGGACCTCCTACGAGCAGTACTTC. It yields the protein CASSQERTSYEQYF.

This chain links TRBV6-5 with TRBJ1-5; 7 bases line up with TRBD1. Trimming at V came to 6 bases and at J to 4 bases, leaving 9 bases not matched to a gene. The germline V gene has CDR1 MNHEY and CDR2 SVGAGI. The CDR3 runs 15 residues. The DNA of the CDR3 is TGTGCCAGCAGGCGTACAGGGGATGGTAATCAGCCCCAGCATTTT. Its translation: CASRRTGDGNQPQHF.

V usage is TRBV28 and J usage is TRBJ1-1, with D tentatively TRBD1 (5 bases). Trimming took off 8 bases at V and 1 base at J, with 20 bases between the two ends. CDR1 is MDHEN and CDR2 is SYDVKM in the germline V gene. CDR3 length equals 16 residues. As DNA, the CDR3 is TGTGCCAGCCCCCCTGGAGGGGTTGCGCCGAACACTGAAGCTTTCTTT. This codes for CASPPGGVAPNTEAFF.

V usage is TRBV29-1 and J usage is TRBJ2-4; possibly TRBD1 for D (5 bases). The J call may not be correct, given that the DNA end is closer to TRBJ2-7. The germline V gene has CDR1 SQVTM and CDR2 ANQGSEA. The CDR3 loop spans 13 amino acids. CDR3: CSAAKGALYEQYF. CDR3 in DNA: TGCAGCGCTGCTAAAGGGGCTCTCTACGAGCAGTACTTC.